This is a list of T cell receptor beta chains from one sample in a study of T-cell memory formation after mild COVID-19. Each CDR3 protein gets one entry after TCRdb re-called the 5' RACE reads with MiXCR. Of roughly 620,000 distinct CDR3 sequences listed, roughly 18% are singletons. The material sequenced was PBMCs or a T cell subset sorted from them (not recorded which). The receptors here all came from an adult woman who had mild COVID-19 (a few samples of this study predate the infection). Cell type and time point are not known. Both conserved end residues are part of each CDR3. Each record gives: D gene, J gene, clone size, V gene, CDR3 length, CDR3 protein, CDR3 DNA. The D gene is left open where the match is weak. Expanded clones are given a class, and other clones once, few, many or no size at all.

d_call: .
j_call: TRBJ1-2
clone_size: .
v_call: TRBV30
cdr3_length: 13
cdr3_aa: CAWSFFAPGGYTF
cdr3_nt: TGTGCCTGGAGTTTTTTCGCTCCGGGTGGCTACACCTTC

d_call: .
j_call: TRBJ1-2
clone_size: .
v_call: TRBV7-9
cdr3_length: 14
cdr3_aa: CASSYPGLPGGYTF
cdr3_nt: TGTGCCAGCAGCTACCCGGGCCTACCAGGCGGCTACACCTTC

d_call: .
j_call: TRBJ2-7
clone_size: few
v_call: TRBV18
cdr3_length: 13
cdr3_aa: CASSPPTNYEQYF
cdr3_nt: TGTGCCAGCTCACCACCGACTAACTACGAGCAGTACTTC

d_call: TRBD1
j_call: TRBJ2-5
clone_size: few
v_call: TRBV9
cdr3_length: 16
cdr3_aa: CASSAPGGVITETQYF
cdr3_nt: TGTGCCAGCAGCGCACCAGGGGGCGTCATCACAGAGACCCAGTACTTC

d_call: .
j_call: TRBJ2-2
clone_size: .
v_call: TRBV29-1
cdr3_length: 19
cdr3_aa: CSVEDPGRQGWESTGELFF
cdr3_nt: TGCAGCGTTGAAGATCCCGGTCGCCAGGGGTGGGAGAGCACCGGGGAGCTGTTTTTT

d_call: TRBD1
j_call: TRBJ2-7
clone_size: .
v_call: TRBV7-6
cdr3_length: 14
cdr3_aa: CASSLGDSFYEQYF
cdr3_nt: TGTGCCAGCAGCTTAGGGGACAGCTTCTACGAGCAGTACTTC

d_call: TRBD1
j_call: TRBJ1-1
clone_size: .
v_call: TRBV20-1
cdr3_length: 15
cdr3_aa: CSAREQGAWGTEAFF
cdr3_nt: TGCAGTGCTAGAGAACAGGGGGCGTGGGGCACTGAAGCTTTCTTT

d_call: .
j_call: TRBJ2-3
clone_size: few
v_call: TRBV20-1
cdr3_length: 14
cdr3_aa: CSARAGPSTDTQYF
cdr3_nt: TGCAGTGCTAGGGCAGGGCCTAGCACAGATACGCAGTATTTT

d_call: TRBD1
j_call: TRBJ1-4
clone_size: few
v_call: TRBV12-3/TRBV12-4
cdr3_length: 14
cdr3_aa: CASRRDRVDEKLFF
cdr3_nt: TGTGCCAGCAGGAGGGACAGGGTGGATGAAAAACTGTTTTTT

d_call: TRBD2
j_call: TRBJ2-1
clone_size: few
v_call: TRBV18
cdr3_length: 15
cdr3_aa: CASSFASGSYNEQFF
cdr3_nt: TGTGCCAGCTCTTTCGCTAGCGGCTCCTACAATGAGCAGTTCTTC

d_call: .
j_call: TRBJ2-2
clone_size: .
v_call: TRBV2
cdr3_length: 15
cdr3_aa: CASKKQTANTGELFF
cdr3_nt: TGTGCCAGCAAAAAACAGACCGCGAACACCGGGGAGCTGTTTTTT

d_call: .
j_call: TRBJ2-2
clone_size: few
v_call: TRBV9
cdr3_length: 17
cdr3_aa: CASSVGRDLLLVRELFF
cdr3_nt: TGTGCCAGCAGCGTAGGAAGGGACCTACTCCTGGTTAGGGAGCTGTTTTTT

d_call: .
j_call: TRBJ2-7
clone_size: once
v_call: TRBV5-8
cdr3_length: 13
cdr3_aa: CASSLGTVAGQYF
cdr3_nt: TGTGCCAGCAGCTTGGGCACGGTGGCTGGGCAGTACTTC

d_call: TRBD1
j_call: TRBJ1-5
clone_size: few
v_call: TRBV27
cdr3_length: 15
cdr3_aa: CASSWTGRGKQPQHF
cdr3_nt: TGTGCCAGCAGTTGGACAGGGAGAGGCAAGCAGCCCCAGCATTTT

d_call: TRBD1
j_call: TRBJ1-3
clone_size: .
v_call: TRBV19
cdr3_length: 15
cdr3_aa: CASSIYGTGGNTIYF
cdr3_nt: TGTGCCAGTAGTATCTACGGGACAGGGGGAAACACCATATATTTT

d_call: .
j_call: TRBJ1-5
clone_size: few
v_call: TRBV20-1
cdr3_length: 17
cdr3_aa: CSARDMVRDTFNQPQHF
cdr3_nt: TGCAGTGCTAGAGATATGGTTCGGGACACCTTCAATCAGCCCCAGCATTTT

d_call: .
j_call: TRBJ2-2
clone_size: .
v_call: TRBV18
cdr3_length: 17
cdr3_aa: CASSVLGGTTNTGELFF
cdr3_nt: TGTGCCAGCTCGGTCCTGGGCGGGACAACGAACACCGGGGAGCTGTTTTTT

d_call: .
j_call: TRBJ2-3
clone_size: .
v_call: TRBV11-3
cdr3_length: 13
cdr3_aa: CASSPDDTDTQYF
cdr3_nt: TGTGCCAGCAGCCCTGACGACACAGATACGCAGTATTTT

d_call: TRBD1
j_call: TRBJ2-7
clone_size: .
v_call: TRBV6-2/TRBV6-3
cdr3_length: 14
cdr3_aa: CASREAGTGGEQYF
cdr3_nt: TGTGCCAGCAGGGAAGCCGGGACAGGCGGGGAGCAGTACTTC

d_call: .
j_call: TRBJ2-5
clone_size: .
v_call: TRBV20-1
cdr3_length: 12
cdr3_aa: CSASHGPGTQYF
cdr3_nt: TGCAGTGCTAGTCACGGCCCGGGGACCCAGTACTTC

d_call: TRBD1
j_call: TRBJ2-1
clone_size: many
v_call: TRBV12-3/TRBV12-4
cdr3_length: 14
cdr3_aa: CASLNGQVNNEQFF
cdr3_nt: TGTGCCAGCCTCAACGGACAGGTAAACAATGAGCAGTTCTTC

d_call: .
j_call: TRBJ2-2
clone_size: .
v_call: TRBV20-1
cdr3_length: 13
cdr3_aa: CSASGSTAGELFF
cdr3_nt: TGCAGTGCTAGCGGGAGTACCGCCGGGGAGCTGTTTTTT

d_call: .
j_call: TRBJ1-5
clone_size: many
v_call: TRBV7-9
cdr3_length: 14
cdr3_aa: CASSLRGSNQPQHF
cdr3_nt: TGTGCCAGCAGCTTAAGGGGAAGCAATCAGCCCCAGCATTTT

d_call: .
j_call: TRBJ2-7
clone_size: few
v_call: TRBV4-3
cdr3_length: 15
cdr3_aa: CASSQDMGAPYEQYF
cdr3_nt: TGCGCCAGCAGCCAAGATATGGGGGCCCCCTACGAGCAGTACTTC

d_call: .
j_call: TRBJ2-7
clone_size: many
v_call: TRBV14
cdr3_length: 14
cdr3_aa: CASSQQTRGYEQYF
cdr3_nt: TGTGCCAGCAGCCAACAAACCAGGGGCTACGAGCAGTACTTC

d_call: .
j_call: TRBJ1-1
clone_size: few
v_call: TRBV6-2/TRBV6-3
cdr3_length: 14
cdr3_aa: CASSPQALNTEAFF
cdr3_nt: TGTGCCAGCAGTCCACAGGCCTTGAACACTGAAGCTTTCTTT

d_call: .
j_call: TRBJ2-7
clone_size: .
v_call: TRBV6-2/TRBV6-3
cdr3_length: 12
cdr3_aa: CASSYVASEQYF
cdr3_nt: TGTGCCAGCAGTTACGTGGCTTCCGAGCAGTACTTC

d_call: .
j_call: TRBJ2-5
clone_size: few
v_call: TRBV7-9
cdr3_length: 17
cdr3_aa: CASTMPGTTFSGETQYF
cdr3_nt: TGTGCCAGCACCATGCCTGGTACAACCTTTTCTGGAGAGACCCAGTACTTC

d_call: .
j_call: TRBJ1-1
clone_size: .
v_call: TRBV7-6
cdr3_length: 15
cdr3_aa: CASSLAGQPNTEAFF
cdr3_nt: TGTGCCAGCAGCTTAGCCGGGCAGCCGAACACTGAAGCTTTCTTT

d_call: .
j_call: TRBJ1-1
clone_size: few
v_call: TRBV6-5
cdr3_length: 15
cdr3_aa: CASSYPSLGDTEAFF
cdr3_nt: TGTGCCAGCAGTTACCCGAGTTTGGGGGACACTGAAGCTTTCTTT

d_call: .
j_call: TRBJ1-5
clone_size: .
v_call: TRBV12-3/TRBV12-4
cdr3_length: 14
cdr3_aa: CASSFAGGRQPQHF
cdr3_nt: TGTGCCAGCAGTTTCGCGGGGGGGAGGCAGCCCCAGCATTTT

d_call: TRBD1
j_call: TRBJ2-3
clone_size: .
v_call: TRBV5-1
cdr3_length: 16
cdr3_aa: CASSLVTGASTDTQYF
cdr3_nt: TGCGCCAGCAGCTTGGTGACAGGGGCAAGCACAGATACGCAGTATTTT

d_call: TRBD1
j_call: TRBJ2-5
clone_size: .
v_call: TRBV6-5
cdr3_length: 15
cdr3_aa: CASSYGGTGQETQYF
cdr3_nt: TGTGCCAGCAGTTACGGGGGGACAGGGCAAGAGACCCAGTACTTC

d_call: .
j_call: TRBJ2-7
clone_size: few
v_call: TRBV10-3
cdr3_length: 12
cdr3_aa: CAISEPNYEQYF
cdr3_nt: TGTGCCATCAGTGAGCCGAACTACGAGCAGTACTTC